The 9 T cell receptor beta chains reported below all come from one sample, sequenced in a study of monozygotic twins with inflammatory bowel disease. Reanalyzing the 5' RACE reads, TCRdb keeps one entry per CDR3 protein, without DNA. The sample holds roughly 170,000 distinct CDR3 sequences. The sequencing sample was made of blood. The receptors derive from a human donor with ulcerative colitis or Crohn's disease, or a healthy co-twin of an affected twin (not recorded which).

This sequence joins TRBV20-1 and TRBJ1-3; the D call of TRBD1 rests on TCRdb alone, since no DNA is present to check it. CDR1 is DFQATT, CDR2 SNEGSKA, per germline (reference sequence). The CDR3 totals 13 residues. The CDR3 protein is CSVAGHSGNTIYF.

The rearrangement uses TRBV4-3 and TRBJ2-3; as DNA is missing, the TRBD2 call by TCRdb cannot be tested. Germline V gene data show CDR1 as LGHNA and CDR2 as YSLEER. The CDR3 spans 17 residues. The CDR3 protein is CASSRGGVAGVTDTQYF.

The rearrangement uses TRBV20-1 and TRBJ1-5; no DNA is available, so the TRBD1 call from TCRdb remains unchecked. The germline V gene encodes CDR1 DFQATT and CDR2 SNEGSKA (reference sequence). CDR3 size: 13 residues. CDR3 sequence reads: CSAEGTGTQPQHF.

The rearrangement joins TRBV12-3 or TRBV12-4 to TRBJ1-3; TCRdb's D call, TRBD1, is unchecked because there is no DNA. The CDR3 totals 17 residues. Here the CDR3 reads CASSLDLAHRAGNTIYF.

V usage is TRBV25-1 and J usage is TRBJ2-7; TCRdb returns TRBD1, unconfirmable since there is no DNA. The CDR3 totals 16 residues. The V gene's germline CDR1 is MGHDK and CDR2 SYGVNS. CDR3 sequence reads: CASSEWGGHSSYEQYF.

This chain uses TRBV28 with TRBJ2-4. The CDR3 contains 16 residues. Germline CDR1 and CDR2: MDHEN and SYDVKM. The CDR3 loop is CASSFSAGGAKNIQYF.

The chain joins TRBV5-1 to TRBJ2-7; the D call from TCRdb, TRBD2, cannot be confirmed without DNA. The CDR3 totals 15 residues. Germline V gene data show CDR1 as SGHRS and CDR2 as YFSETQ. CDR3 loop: CASSLGRGSSYEQYF.

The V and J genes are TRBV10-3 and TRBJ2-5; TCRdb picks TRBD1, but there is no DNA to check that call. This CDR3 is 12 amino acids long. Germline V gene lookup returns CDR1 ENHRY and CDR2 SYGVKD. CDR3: CAISSGPETQYF.

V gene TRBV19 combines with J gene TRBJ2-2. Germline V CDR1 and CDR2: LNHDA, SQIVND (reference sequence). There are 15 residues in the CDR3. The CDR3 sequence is CASSILALNTGELFF.